This record looks at one T cell receptor beta chain sequence and its context. Its antigen is currently unknown. This specimen belongs to a study of blood T cells in healthy people across ages. Together with a sample-barcoded 5' primer, a J-beta primer mix was included in a second PCR lasting roughly 6 to 12 cycles. Via MiXCR, TCRdb re-called the 5' RACE reads, giving one row per CDR3 protein. The sample carries about 1.8 million distinct CDR3 sequences, just under 50% recorded once. The people who gave samples were healthy Caucasians from Russia, aged roughly 6 to 100. Approximately 9.4 milliliters was the volume of peripheral blood drawn from each donor. The extraction recovered at least 5.5 micrograms of total RNA per sample. Unmatched junction bases numbered 9, after V lost 5 bases and J lost 3 bases. From germline, CDR1 is MNHEY and CDR2 SMNVEV (reference sequence). This CDR3 has 15 amino acids.

Points from the study as a whole: The unknown donor CMV status may have confounded expanded clonotype changes.

The genes are TRBV27 and TRBJ2-7, with 8 bases lining up with TRBD1. This receptor was obtained from a middle-aged woman in good health. The sample taken for sequencing was blood. The CDR3 DNA reads as TGTGCCAGCAGTCCCGGGACAGGACCTTTCTACGAGCAGTACTTC. The encoded protein is CASSPGTGPFYEQYF.